This T cell receptor beta chain is from a study of blood T cells in healthy people across ages. Researchers collected ten milliliters of peripheral blood from every single donor. Isolating PBMCs gave at least 6 million of these cells per sample. The V segment lost 8 bases and the J segment 5 bases; nucleotides outside the gene matches: 8. The CDR3 contains 13 residues. A second PCR of 7 to 11 cycles used a sample-barcoded 5' primer and a J-beta primer mix. TCRdb reanalysed the 5' RACE reads using MiXCR and keeps one entry per CDR3 protein. Altogether 750,000 to 850,000 distinct CDR3 sequences are present, approximately 25% being singletons, with the ten largest covering approximately 4%. The sample was also linked to a second study, of T cells of mothers and their children.

Sequenced input: blood. This chain uses TRBV12-3 or TRBV12-4 with TRBJ2-5; TRBD2 matches at 7 bases. This sequence originates from a boy younger than 18 in good health. The CDR3 region is CASGAGSRETQYF. CDR3 sequence (DNA): TGTGCCAGCGGAGCGGGGAGTAGGGAGACCCAGTACTTC.